The 18 T cell receptor beta chains presented below share a single source sample, sequenced in a study of blood T cell repertoires in COVID-19. Here immunoSEQ multiplex PCR was the method, and the copy in TCRdb shows in-frame clones only, minus some. The sample holds around 250,000 clones, 86% seen once. Sequencing was performed on peripheral blood. The receptors derive from an older man with acute or convalescent COVID-19.

CDR3 amino acids: CASKAGQYNSPLHF. The CDR3, as DNA: TGTGCCAGTAAGGCGGGACAGTATAATTCACCCCTCCACTTT. The V and J genes are TRBV19 and TRBJ1-6, with TRBD1 matching 7 bases. This CDR3 is 14 amino acids long. With 7 bases clipped from V and 4 bases from J, the junction kept 4 bases outside the gene matches. Germline V CDR1 and CDR2: LNHDA, SQIVND (reference sequence).

The rearrangement uses TRBV29-1 and TRBJ1-1, with a weak D call TRBD1 (5 bases). From germline, CDR1 is SQVTM and CDR2 ANQGSEA. This CDR3 comprises 13 residues. V lost 6 bases and J 1 base, leaving 12 bases between the germline ends. This CDR3 is CSVRRQPNTEAFF. The DNA for the CDR3 is TGCAGCGTCCGTCGACAGCCGAACACTGAAGCTTTCTTT.

V gene TRBV5-4 combines with J gene TRBJ1-1; a weak D match, TRBD1 (5 bases). The CDR3 runs 16 residues. V was pared by 4 bases and J by 5 bases, with 21 bases between. In germline, CDR1 is SGHNT, CDR2 YYREEE (reference sequence). The CDR3 DNA reads as TGTGCCAGCAGCCCCGGTGGAGGGGTCCCGGGGACTGAAGCTTTCTTT. Its translation: CASSPGGGVPGTEAFF.

In this sample, this clone turned up a few times. V and J are TRBV7-9 and TRBJ2-7; a weak D match, TRBD1 (6 bases). This CDR3 spans 14 amino acids. Trimming pared 2 bases from V and 2 bases from J, leaving 10 bases between. The germline V gene has CDR1 SEHNR and CDR2 FQNEAQ (reference sequence). The CDR3 sequence: CASSLSGQTYEQYF. Here the CDR3 DNA reads TGTGCCAGCAGCTTAAGCGGACAGACCTACGAGCAGTACTTC.

The rearrangement uses TRBV7-9 and TRBJ2-7, with D possibly matching TRBD2 (5 bases). This CDR3 region has 13 residues. CDR1 and CDR2 (germline): SEHNR, FQNEAQ (reference sequence). V lost 2 bases to trimming and J lost 6 bases, with 11 bases between them. The CDR3 nucleotides are TGTGCCAGCAGCTTACGGGGAGTCGGCGAGCAGTACTTC. It codes for CASSLRGVGEQYF.

This clone was seen just once. The rearrangement links TRBV6-2 or TRBV6-3 to TRBJ1-6; D not resolved. The CDR3 runs 15 residues. Trimming cost V 0 bases and J 7 bases, with 10 bases left between them. The germline V gene has CDR1 MNHEY and CDR2 SVGEGT. This chain's CDR3 is CASSYSRGSNSPLHF. CDR3 bases: TGTGCCAGCAGTTACTCTCGGGGTAGCAATTCACCCCTCCACTTT.

This clone was detected only a few times. The V and J genes are TRBV19 and TRBJ1-1; 8 positions agree with TRBD1. Germline V gives CDR1 LNHDA, CDR2 SQIVND (reference sequence). The CDR3 covers 15 residues. The trim removed 5 bases at V and 8 bases at J, leaving 13 bases unmatched. CDR3 DNA: TGTGCCAGTAGTCCCCGGACAGGGATGGTCGTGGAAGCTTTCTTT. Translating gives CASSPRTGMVVEAFF.

CDR3 nucleotides: TGCGCCAGCAGCTTGCAGGGGCTAAGAGAGACCCAGTACTTC. Encoded protein: CASSLQGLRETQYF. The genes are TRBV5-1 and TRBJ2-5, with D possibly TRBD1 on 6 matching bases. Germline lookup yields CDR1 SGHRS and CDR2 YFSETQ. The CDR3 totals 14 residues. Trimming removed 1 base from V and 4 bases from J, with 11 bases in between.

The V and J genes are TRBV6-5 and TRBJ1-1; 7 bases agree with TRBD1. The V gene's germline CDR1 is MNHEY and CDR2 SVGAGI. V shed 6 bases and J 3 bases; nucleotides not matched to a gene: 10. The CDR3 is made up of 15 amino acids. The CDR3 DNA follows: TGTGCCAGCAGGGCGAGACAGGGCAGAGACACTGAAGCTTTCTTT. Translated, it gives CASRARQGRDTEAFF.

The chain couples TRBV9 to TRBJ2-1; 8 bases fit TRBD2. The CDR3 has 15 amino acids. Per the germline V gene, CDR1 is SGDLS and CDR2 is YYNGEE. V lost 5 bases and J lost 8; bases outside the gene matches: 12. CDR3 loop: CASSFTGTRGDEQFF. CDR3 nucleotides: TGTGCCAGCAGTTTCACCGGGACTAGAGGTGATGAGCAGTTCTTC.

This rearrangement joins TRBV7-3 to TRBJ2-1, with TRBD2 identical over 10 bases. Losses at the gene ends were 4 bases for V and 8 bases for J; bases not matched to a gene: 8. CDR1 and CDR2 from the germline V gene are SGHTA and FQGTGA. This CDR3 has 15 residues. Here the CDR3 reads CASSSSGTSDHEQFF. Written as DNA, the CDR3 is TGTGCCAGCAGCTCGTCCGGGACTAGCGATCATGAGCAGTTCTTC.

The rearrangement links TRBV2 to TRBJ2-7; D may be TRBD1 (6 bases). V lost 7 bases, J lost 2 bases, and 9 bases lay in between. Per the germline V gene, CDR1 is SNHLY and CDR2 is FYNNEI. The CDR3 extends over 12 amino acids. CDR3 bases: TGTGCCAGCACTACAGGGCCCTACGAGCAGTACTTC. Amino acids: CASTTGPYEQYF.

V usage is TRBV9 and J usage is TRBJ2-5; D remains unclear. Trimming removed 3 bases from V and 5 bases from J, with 8 bases in between. Germline CDR1 is SGDLS and CDR2 is YYNGEE. This CDR3 spans 12 amino acids. For the CDR3, the DNA is TGTGCCAGCAGCGCCTTGGGCGAGACCCAGTACTTC. Translating gives CASSALGETQYF.

CDR3 bases: TGTGCCATCGGACGAGGGCGGCATGAGCAGTTCTTC. Translation gives CAIGRGRHEQFF. The rearrangement joins TRBV10-3 to TRBJ2-1; D perhaps matches TRBD2 (5 bases). Germline V gene sequence: CDR1 ENHRY, CDR2 SYGVKD. The CDR3 runs 12 residues. Between the trimmed V and J ends, which lost 8 bases and 8 bases, there was a span of 13 bases.

This clone was detected once. This chain uses TRBV2 with TRBJ1-2; D is unclear. Between the trimmed V and J ends, which lost 8 bases and 4 bases, there was a span of 14 bases. This CDR3 contains 13 residues. Germline V gives CDR1 SNHLY, CDR2 FYNNEI. The CDR3 nucleotides read TGTGCCAGCCCCCCAGATCCCGCCTATGGCTACACCTTC. Translated, it gives CASPPDPAYGYTF.

Notes on this clone: The sample holds other DNA sequences that translate to the same CDR3. The gene calls are TRBV20-1 and TRBJ1-1; unclear D gene. The CDR3 contains 10 residues. V lost 6 bases, J lost 4 bases, and 6 bases lay in between. Germline V gene lookup returns CDR1 DFQATT and CDR2 SNEGSKA (reference sequence). The CDR3 loop reads CSAGGTEAFF. The CDR3 nucleotides read TGCAGTGCCGGAGGCACTGAAGCTTTCTTT.

V gene TRBV27 combines with J gene TRBJ2-7; 9 nucleotides align to TRBD1. This CDR3 region has 17 residues. Germline-derived CDR1 and CDR2 are MNHEY and SMNVEV (reference sequence). Trimming took 6 bases from V and 0 from J; bases not matched to a gene: 12. CDR3 sequence reads: CASRGSAGTGSSYEQYF. Here the CDR3 DNA reads TGTGCCAGCAGGGGATCCGCCGGGACAGGGAGCTCCTACGAGCAGTACTTC.

The chain joins TRBV9 to TRBJ2-7; D remains unclear. The CDR3 length is 15 residues. The germline CDR1 and CDR2 sequences are SGDLS and YYNGEE. V gave up 0 bases and J gave up 0 bases, with 10 bases separating them. The CDR3 DNA follows: TGTGCCAGCAGCGTAGAGGCGGAGAGCTCCTACGAGCAGTACTTC. This codes for CASSVEAESSYEQYF.